This T cell receptor beta chain was profiled in a study of low-dose radiotherapy and immunotherapy resistance in tumors. The overall study: The authors gave intravenous cyclophosphamide 200 mg/m2 every two weeks, one day before radiation and immunotherapy.

Primers targeting TRAV and TRBV primed first-strand cDNA, covering alpha and beta chains. TCRs were amplified for around 20 PCR cycles with a constant-region primer and V-primer adapter. A single record per CDR3 protein comes from TCRdb applying MiXCR to the reads. The sample carries 64,000 or so distinct CDR3 sequences, about 25% recorded once. This clonotype was counted ten times or more. Noted time point: before trial treatment. This CDR3 region has 18 residues. CDR1 and CDR2 (germline): KGHSH, LQKENI. V lost 3 bases to trimming and J lost 0 bases, with 18 bases between them. The origin of this receptor is a male donor with rectosigmoid adenocarcinoma. This chain joins TRBV18 and TRBJ1-3, with TRBD1 as a possible D gene (5 bases). Sequences were derived from PBMCs, sampled before treatment. For the CDR3, the DNA is TGTGCCAGCTCACCTTCGGCCCAGGGACTCAGCTCTGGAAACACCATATATTTT. Encoded protein: CASSPSAQGLSSGNTIYF.